These 30 T cell receptor beta chains were all obtained from the same sample, sequenced in a study of T cell responses to AZD1222 COVID-19 vaccine. Generated by immunoSEQ multiplex PCR, the TCRdb table keeps only in-frame clones and is missing some. The data contain 60,000 to 65,000 clones, over 80% of them seen just once; the ten biggest clones take up under 7.5%. Sequenced material: peripheral blood, taken on day 0 of AZD1222 vaccination. Source of these receptors: an adult in good health.

This clone has more than one count but fewer than ten. The chain uses TRBV5-4 and TRBJ1-2; 9 positions match TRBD1. The length of the CDR3 is 15 residues. Trimming at V came to 3 bases and at J to 6 bases, leaving 9 bases not matched to a gene. Germline lookup yields CDR1 SGHNT and CDR2 YYREEE (reference sequence). In DNA form, the CDR3 reads TGTGCCAGCAGCTCCCCGGGACAGGGTGAACATGGCTACACCTTC. The encoded protein is CASSSPGQGEHGYTF.

The chain joins TRBV5-6 to TRBJ1-1; TRBD1 matches at 9 bases. The germline V gene has CDR1 SGHDT and CDR2 YYEEEE. The CDR3 length is 16 residues. V dropped 6 bases and J dropped 0; count of bases not matched to a gene: 9. DNA for the CDR3: TGTGCCAGCATTCGGGACAGGGAGGGGGTGAACACTGAAGCTTTCTTT. Its protein product is CASIRDREGVNTEAFF.

This clone has just one count. The genes are TRBV6-1 and TRBJ2-7; 11 nucleotides agree with TRBD1. V gave up 0 bases and J gave up 5 bases; unmatched junction bases: 6. The CDR3 is 16 amino acids. Germline assignment: CDR1 MNHNS and CDR2 SASEGT. The CDR3 DNA reads TGTGCCAGCAGTGAAGCCCCCCGGACAGGGGGCAACGAGCAGTACTTC. This codes for CASSEAPRTGGNEQYF.

The V call is TRBV7-2, the J call TRBJ1-2; no reliable D call. The CDR3 runs 13 residues. Per germline, CDR1 SGHTA and CDR2 FQGNSA. V lost 8 bases and J lost 1, with 11 bases in between. The CDR3 is CASAPEGNYGYTF. CDR3 sequence (DNA): TGTGCCAGCGCTCCGGAGGGTAACTATGGCTACACCTTC.

The rearrangement uses TRBV5-1 and TRBJ2-3; no reliable D call. The CDR3 has 12 amino acids. The germline CDR1 and CDR2 sequences are SGHRS and YFSETQ. Trimming removed 4 bases at V and 6 bases at J, with 9 bases between. The DNA of the CDR3 is TGCGCCAGCAGCGTGGGCCAGGATACGCAGTATTTT. Translated: CASSVGQDTQYF. The variable domain in full, with the rest retrieved from reference TRBV5-1 and TRBJ2-3, is KAGVTQTPRYLIKTRGQQVTLSCSPISGHRSVSWYQQTPGQGLQFLFEYFSETQRNKGNFPGRFSGRQFSNSRSEMNVSTLELGDSALYLCASSVGQDTQYFGPGTRLTVL.

The rearrangement uses TRBV7-9 and TRBJ1-6; D possibly corresponds to TRBD1 (6 bases). The CDR3 has 16 amino acids. The ends were cut back, 7 bases at V and 2 bases at J, with 15 bases in the middle. CDR1 is SEHNR and CDR2 is FQNEAQ in the germline V gene (reference sequence). CDR3 in DNA: TGTGCCAGCACCGAGGGAGGGGGGGCCTATAATTCACCCCTCCACTTT. Protein: CASTEGGGAYNSPLHF. The entire variable domain, with the rest obtained from reference TRBV7-9 and TRBJ1-6, is as follows: DTGVSQNPRHKITKRGQNVTFRCDPISEHNRLYWYRQTLGQGPEFLTYFQNEAQLEKSRLLSDRFSAERPKGSFSTLEIQRTEQGDSAMYLCASTEGGGAYNSPLHFGNGTRLTVT.

The chain combines TRBV12-5 with TRBJ1-6; 8 nucleotides agree with TRBD1. CDR3 size: 16 residues. Germline CDR1 and CDR2: LGHNT and FRNRAP. The trim removed 2 bases at V and 7 bases at J, leaving 7 bases unmatched. The chain's CDR3 is CASGLWTGTNNSPLHF. The CDR3 region has the DNA TGTGCTAGTGGTTTGTGGACAGGGACTAACAATTCACCCCTCCACTTT.

This clone has only a few counts. This chain's CDR3 is CATSGSTGNTIYF. The CDR3 nucleotides are TGTGCCACCAGCGGGTCGACTGGAAACACCATATATTTT. V and J are TRBV15 and TRBJ1-3; D unresolved. Germline V gene lookup returns CDR1 LNHNV and CDR2 YYDKDF (reference sequence). Trimming took off 5 bases at V and 2 bases at J, with 7 bases between the two ends. The CDR3 is made up of 13 amino acids. Looking up the rest from reference TRBV15 and TRBJ1-3 gives the full variable domain: DAMVIQNPRYQVTQFGKPVTLSCSQTLNHNVMYWYQQKSSQAPKLLFHYYDKDFNNEADTPDNFQSRRPNTSFCFLDIRSPGLGDTAMYLCATSGSTGNTIYFGEGSWLTVV.

The rearrangement links TRBV6-5 to TRBJ2-1; D is unresolved. V was shortened by 10 bases and J by 2 bases, with 12 bases between the two germline ends. Germline V gene lookup returns CDR1 MNHEY and CDR2 SVGAGI. The CDR3 has 13 residues. DNA of the CDR3: TGTGCCATCAAAGGATGGGCCTACAATGAGCAGTTCTTC. It encodes CAIKGWAYNEQFF.

The gene calls are TRBV6-1 and TRBJ1-4; 7 positions match TRBD1. J was trimmed by 4 bases and V by 1 base; bases with no gene match: 6. CDR3 length equals 16 residues. From germline, CDR1 is MNHNS and CDR2 SASEGT. In nucleotides, the CDR3 is TGTGCCAGCAGTGAAGGGGGACAGATAAATAATGAAAAACTGTTTTTT. Residues: CASSEGGQINNEKLFF.

This chain connects TRBV11-2 to TRBJ1-3; D may be TRBD1 (5 bases). V was cut by 5 bases and J by 4 bases, with 24 bases left in between. The CDR3 extends over 18 amino acids. Germline CDR1 and CDR2: SGHAT and FQNNGV. The CDR3 DNA is TGTGCCAGCAGCCCCCGTATGGGGACCCGCGCCACCGGAAACACCATATATTTT. Its protein is CASSPRMGTRATGNTIYF.

The V and J genes are TRBV2 and TRBJ2-2; D unclear. V dropped 3 bases and J dropped 9 bases, with 2 bases sitting between them. This CDR3 has 10 residues. The germline V gene encodes CDR1 SNHLY and CDR2 FYNNEI. CDR3 in amino acids: CASSDWELFF. The CDR3 bases are TGTGCCAGCAGTGATTGGGAGCTGTTTTTT.

The chain couples TRBV6-6 to TRBJ1-6; 7 bases agree with TRBD1. The CDR3 extends over 16 amino acids. Trimming took 6 bases from V and 0 from J; bases not matched to a gene: 5. Germline V gives CDR1 MNHNY, CDR2 SVGAGI (reference sequence). This chain's CDR3 is CASRRDRSSYNSPLHF. In nucleotides, the CDR3 is TGTGCCAGCAGACGGGACAGAAGCTCCTATAATTCACCCCTCCACTTT.

V usage is TRBV2 and J usage is TRBJ2-7; 8 bases align to TRBD1. The V gene end was trimmed by 6 bases and the J gene end by 6 bases; junction bases not matched to a gene: 4. Germline CDR1 is SNHLY and CDR2 is FYNNEI. This CDR3 contains 12 residues. The CDR3 bases are TGTGCCAGCAGCTTACAGGGGGGCGAGCAGTACTTC. This gives the protein CASSLQGGEQYF. Filled out from reference TRBV2 and TRBJ2-7, the complete variable domain reads EPEVTQTPSHQVTQMGQEVILRCVPISNHLYFYWYRQILGQKVEFLVSFYNNEISEKSEIFDDQFSVERPDGSNFTLKIRSTKLEDSAMYFCASSLQGGEQYFGPGTRLTVT.

This chain connects TRBV2 to TRBJ2-5; D is unclear. The V gene's germline CDR1 is SNHLY and CDR2 FYNNEI. V was shortened by 7 bases and J by 5 bases, with 14 bases between the two germline ends. The CDR3 length is 13 residues. For the CDR3, the DNA is TGTGCCAGCACCTACGTCCCCGCCGAGACCCAGTACTTC. It is translated as CASTYVPAETQYF.

The chain employs TRBV10-3 and TRBJ2-7; 7 positions agree with TRBD1. The CDR3 has 13 amino acids. The germline CDR1 and CDR2 sequences are ENHRY and SYGVKD. V shed 5 bases and J 6 bases; nucleotides not matched to a gene: 7. CDR3 sequence (DNA): TGTGCCATCAGTATGACAGGGTTACTCGAGCAGTACTTC. Its protein product is CAISMTGLLEQYF.

The CDR3 region has the DNA TGTGCCAGCAGTGATAGCGGGGGGGAAGAGACCCAGTACTTC. As protein: CASSDSGGEETQYF. V usage is TRBV6-1 and J usage is TRBJ2-5, with 11 bases aligning to TRBD2. Germline V lookup: CDR1 MNHNS, CDR2 SASEGT. The CDR3 contains 14 residues. The trim removed 3 bases at V and 3 bases at J, leaving 0 bases unmatched.

The rearrangement joins TRBV4-3 to TRBJ2-3; 11 positions agree with TRBD2. CDR1 LGHNA and CDR2 YSLEER come from the germline V gene. The CDR3 has 17 amino acids. The V gene end was trimmed by 3 bases and the J gene end by 2 bases; junction bases not matched to a gene: 7. CDR3 nucleotide sequence: TGCGCCAGCAGCCACTCCGGACTAGCGGGTCTCACAGATACGCAGTATTTT. Residues: CASSHSGLAGLTDTQYF.

A single count supports this clone. J is TRBJ1-5 and V is TRBV5-5, with 7 bases that match TRBD1. V lost 4 bases to trimming and J lost 5 bases; unmatched junction nucleotides: 9. The CDR3 runs 15 residues. CDR1 is SGHKS, CDR2 YYEKEE, per germline (reference sequence). CDR3 in DNA: TGTGCCAGCAGCCCCTGGACAGGCTTAGATCAGCCCCAGCATTTT. Protein: CASSPWTGLDQPQHF.

This clone was seen a single time. V usage is TRBV2 and J usage is TRBJ2-5; D not certain. Germline V lookup: CDR1 SNHLY, CDR2 FYNNEI. The length of the CDR3 is 11 residues. The germline V and J ends were trimmed by 6 bases and 1 base, with 3 bases remaining between them. The CDR3 is CASSAQETQYF. DNA for the CDR3: TGTGCCAGCAGCGCCCAAGAGACCCAGTACTTC. Supplemented by reference TRBV2 and TRBJ2-5, the full variable domain reads EPEVTQTPSHQVTQMGQEVILRCVPISNHLYFYWYRQILGQKVEFLVSFYNNEISEKSEIFDDQFSVERPDGSNFTLKIRSTKLEDSAMYFCASSAQETQYFGPGTRLLVL.

The chain combines TRBV11-3 with TRBJ1-1, with TRBD1 matching over 9 bases. Germline-derived CDR1 and CDR2 are SGHNT and YENEEA. CDR3 length: 13 residues. The V gene end was trimmed by 3 bases and the J gene end by 7 bases; junction bases not matched to a gene: 3. CDR3 DNA: TGTGCCAGCAGCTTCGACAGGGGGTATGAAGCTTTCTTT. Amino acids: CASSFDRGYEAFF.

The chain links TRBV11-3 to TRBJ2-3, with a possible D match to TRBD1 (5 bases). This CDR3 is built from 15 residues. V shed 3 bases and J shed 4 bases, with 14 bases lying between them. Germline V gives CDR1 SGHNT, CDR2 YENEEA. The CDR3 DNA follows: TGTGCCAGCAGCTTCAATCCAGGGAAGGCAGATACGCAGTATTTT. Translating it yields CASSFNPGKADTQYF.

This clone has a single count. The chain combines TRBV7-9 with TRBJ1-2; tentative D call: TRBD1 (5 bases). CDR3 size: 15 residues. The germline V gene encodes CDR1 SEHNR and CDR2 FQNEAQ (reference sequence). Trimming stripped 6 bases from V and 7 bases from J, with 21 bases between. CDR3 amino acids: CASRGRAAGPSGYTF. In DNA form, the CDR3 reads TGTGCCAGCAGGGGCCGAGCAGCAGGGCCGTCTGGCTACACCTTC.

The chain uses TRBV19 and TRBJ1-2; D not resolved. Germline CDR1 and CDR2: LNHDA and SQIVND (reference sequence). The CDR3 runs 16 residues. Trimming removed 3 bases from V and 4 bases from J, with 18 bases in between. The CDR3 reads CASSIGPLGPVYGYTF. The CDR3 coding sequence is TGTGCCAGTAGTATCGGCCCGTTAGGGCCAGTCTATGGCTACACCTTC.

The chain recombines TRBV9 with TRBJ2-1; 8 bases match TRBD2. The CDR3 sequence is 17 residues long. Looked up from germline, CDR1 is SGDLS and CDR2 is YYNGEE. The trim removed 0 bases at V and 7 bases at J, leaving 12 bases unmatched. The CDR3 sequence: CASSVALAGPPGNEQFF. CDR3 coding DNA: TGTGCCAGCAGCGTAGCGCTAGCGGGCCCTCCGGGTAATGAGCAGTTCTTC.

This chain uses TRBV2 with TRBJ2-3; 9 bases map to TRBD2. CDR3 size: 16 residues. J gave up 0 bases and V 3 bases, and 4 bases lay outside the gene matches. CDR1 and CDR2 (germline): SNHLY, FYNNEI. CDR3 nucleotide sequence: TGTGCCAGCAGTGATGGAGCGGGGGGCAGCACAGATACGCAGTATTTT. Its protein product is CASSDGAGGSTDTQYF. The entire variable domain, with the rest obtained from reference TRBV2 and TRBJ2-3, is as follows: EPEVTQTPSHQVTQMGQEVILRCVPISNHLYFYWYRQILGQKVEFLVSFYNNEISEKSEIFDDQFSVERPDGSNFTLKIRSTKLEDSAMYFCASSDGAGGSTDTQYFGPGTRLTVL.

The V call is TRBV5-1, the J call TRBJ2-6, with D hard to call. V shed 0 bases and J shed 6 bases, with 13 bases lying between them. There are 16 residues in the CDR3. Germline loops: CDR1 SGHRS, CDR2 YFSETQ. The CDR3 sequence: CASSLVARAEANVLTF. CDR3 nucleotides: TGCGCCAGCAGCTTGGTAGCAAGGGCTGAGGCCAACGTCCTGACTTTC.

The V gene is TRBV18, the J gene TRBJ2-2; a possible D gene is TRBD1 (6 bases). This CDR3 region has 16 residues. CDR1 and CDR2 (germline): KGHSH, LQKENI. Trimming took off 2 bases at V and 2 bases at J, with 12 bases between the two ends. CDR3 region: CASSPGPGVNTGELFF. CDR3 nucleotide sequence: TGTGCCAGCTCACCAGGGCCAGGGGTTAACACCGGGGAGCTGTTTTTT. The whole variable domain, filled in from reference TRBV18 and TRBJ2-2, reads NAGVMQNPRHLVRRRGQEARLRCSPMKGHSHVYWYRQLPEEGLKFMVYLQKENIIDESGMPKERFSAEFPKEGPSILRIQQVVRGDSAAYFCASSPGPGVNTGELFFGEGSRLTVL.

The chain is built from TRBV19 and TRBJ1-3; 9 bases line up with TRBD1. With V trimmed by 5 bases and J by 0 bases, 2 bases remained unmatched. Germline V lookup: CDR1 LNHDA, CDR2 SQIVND (reference sequence). The CDR3 sequence is 15 residues long. CDR3 residues: CASSGDRASGNTIYF. The CDR3 nucleotides read TGTGCCAGTAGTGGGGACAGGGCCTCTGGAAACACCATATATTTT.

Here the CDR3 DNA reads TGTGCCAGCAGCCCGACAGGGCCTCCCTACGAGCAGTACTTC. Translation: CASSPTGPPYEQYF. The gene calls are TRBV5-4 and TRBJ2-7, with 7 nucleotides matching TRBD1. J gave up 2 bases and V 4 bases, and 6 bases lay outside the gene matches. There are 14 residues in the CDR3. Germline V gene lookup returns CDR1 SGHNT and CDR2 YYREEE (reference sequence).